A single T cell receptor (beta chain) is shown here with its context. Antigen: not known. The data are from a study of cytomegalovirus exposure and HLA in healthy donors. Study overall: Ancestry clustering placed more than 65% of several hundred genotyped donors in the Caucasian-associated cluster.

Use of 60 Vbeta and 13 Jbeta primers characterized the PCR. Assay used: immunoSEQ multiplex PCR; TCRdb lists only in-frame clones, some missing. This repertoire shows some 190,000 clones, roughly 80% found once; its top ten account for more than 3%. Points from the study as a whole: Reported performance of the classifier showed diagnosis of cytomegalovirus status with high specificity and sensitivity. The study listed under 200 cytomegalovirus-associated TCR beta chains.

The source is a man aged 40-49 years in good health and CMV-seropositive. The sample consisted of PBMCs.

The CDR3 DNA reads as TGTGCCAGCAGCTATTTAGGGGGAATCGTTTTTTCTGGGGCCAACGTCCTGACTTTC. Its protein product is CASSYLGGIVFSGANVLTF. The chain couples TRBV7-9 to TRBJ2-6; perhaps TRBD1 as D (6 bases). The CDR3 spans 19 residues. Trimming stripped 4 bases from V and 1 base from J, with 20 bases between. Germline loops: CDR1 SEHNR, CDR2 FQNEAQ (reference sequence).